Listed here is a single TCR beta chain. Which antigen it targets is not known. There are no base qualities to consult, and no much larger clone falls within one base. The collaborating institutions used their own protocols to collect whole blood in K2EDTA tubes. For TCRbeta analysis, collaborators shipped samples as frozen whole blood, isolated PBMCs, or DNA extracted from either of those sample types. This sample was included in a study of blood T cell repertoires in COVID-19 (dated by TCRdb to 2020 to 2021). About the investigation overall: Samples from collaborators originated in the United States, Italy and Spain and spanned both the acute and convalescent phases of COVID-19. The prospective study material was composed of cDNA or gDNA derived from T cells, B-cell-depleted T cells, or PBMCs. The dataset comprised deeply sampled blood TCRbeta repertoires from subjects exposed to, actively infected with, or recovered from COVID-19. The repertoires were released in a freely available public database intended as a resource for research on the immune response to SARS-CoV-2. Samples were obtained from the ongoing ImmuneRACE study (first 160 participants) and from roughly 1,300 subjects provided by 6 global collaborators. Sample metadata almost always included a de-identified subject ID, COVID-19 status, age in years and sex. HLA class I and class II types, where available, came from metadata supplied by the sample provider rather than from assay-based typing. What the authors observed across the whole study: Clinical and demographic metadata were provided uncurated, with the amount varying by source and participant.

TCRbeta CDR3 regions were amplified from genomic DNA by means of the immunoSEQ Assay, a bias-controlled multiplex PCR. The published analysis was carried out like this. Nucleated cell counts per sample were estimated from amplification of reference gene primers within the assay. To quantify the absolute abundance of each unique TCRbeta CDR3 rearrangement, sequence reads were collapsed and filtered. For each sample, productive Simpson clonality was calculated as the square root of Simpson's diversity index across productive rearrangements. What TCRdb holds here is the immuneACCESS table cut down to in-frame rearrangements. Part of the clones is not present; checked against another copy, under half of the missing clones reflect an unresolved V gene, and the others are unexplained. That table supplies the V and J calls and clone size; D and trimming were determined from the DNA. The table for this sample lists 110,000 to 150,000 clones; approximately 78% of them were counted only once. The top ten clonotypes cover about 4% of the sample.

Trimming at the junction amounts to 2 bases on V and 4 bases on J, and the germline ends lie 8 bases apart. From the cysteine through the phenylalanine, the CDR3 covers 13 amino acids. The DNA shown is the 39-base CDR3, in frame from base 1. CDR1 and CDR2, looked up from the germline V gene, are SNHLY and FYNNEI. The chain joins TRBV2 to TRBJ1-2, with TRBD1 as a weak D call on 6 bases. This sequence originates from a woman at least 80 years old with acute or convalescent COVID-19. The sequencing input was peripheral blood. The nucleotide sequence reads TGTGCCAGCAGTGAACGACAGGTCTATGGCTACACCTTC. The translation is CASSERQVYGYTF.